This is a list of T cell receptor beta chains from one sample in a study of metastatic and nonmetastatic thyroid tumors. TCRdb re-analyzed the PCR reads through MiXCR. The data show 15,000 to 20,000 clones, 15% to 19% seen once. The sequenced material came from blood. Receptor source: a female donor with papillary thyroid cancer or a benign thyroid nodule (not recorded which). Some clones in this sample may be carry-over from other donors' samples. Both conserved end residues are part of each CDR3. Only part of the rows carry a size: once, few, many, or a class if the clone is expanded.

cdr3_aa | j_call | v_call | clone_size
CASSSGTANEKLFF | TRBJ1-4 | TRBV12-3/TRBV12-4 | many
CASSFQRGGRNPGANVLTF | TRBJ2-6 | TRBV28 | medium-sized
CASSQRGEGYTF | TRBJ1-2 | TRBV3-1 | many
CASSLPLQVMNTEAFF | TRBJ1-1 | TRBV28 | many
CATTRDRGVDTQYF | TRBJ2-3 | TRBV2 | many
CASRETRYNSPLHF | TRBJ1-6 | TRBV6-1 | few
CSVEPGLVDEQFF | TRBJ2-1 | TRBV29-1 | many
CASSYLSPGGGTGELFF | TRBJ2-2 | TRBV6-5 | medium-sized
CASSEEEEYEQYF | TRBJ2-7 | TRBV6-1 | medium-sized
CASRAGVMQPQHF | TRBJ1-5 | TRBV12-3/TRBV12-4 | medium-sized
CASSVEGSGANVLTF | TRBJ2-6 | TRBV9 | .
CASSASTTNEKLFF | TRBJ1-4 | TRBV2 | many
CASHITQADTEAFF | TRBJ1-1 | TRBV6-5 | .
CSARSQGRNEQFF | TRBJ2-1 | TRBV20-1 | .
CASSSTGTGGVRSGNTIYF | TRBJ1-3 | TRBV28 | medium-sized
CASTADRGLGNTIYF | TRBJ1-3 | TRBV7-2 | many
CASSLAGTADERQYF | TRBJ2-7 | TRBV5-1 | many
CSGRDLGNTIYF | TRBJ1-3 | TRBV20-1 | many
CASSPVPDRVGNTQYF | TRBJ2-3 | TRBV18 | many
CSARERGTGNSPLHF | TRBJ1-6 | TRBV20-1 | many
CASGLTRSYEQYF | TRBJ2-7 | TRBV6-1 | medium-sized
CASRGGTDWHF | TRBJ2-7 | TRBV7-9 | many
CASSVGPSNTEAFF | TRBJ1-1 | TRBV9 | few
CASSDRQSGANVLTF | TRBJ2-6 | TRBV2 | medium-sized
CATRQGDEQFF | TRBJ2-1 | TRBV24-1 | medium-sized
CSAPQRSSYNEQFF | TRBJ2-1 | TRBV20-1 | many
CASSLAGGANEQYF | TRBJ2-7 | TRBV5-6 | many